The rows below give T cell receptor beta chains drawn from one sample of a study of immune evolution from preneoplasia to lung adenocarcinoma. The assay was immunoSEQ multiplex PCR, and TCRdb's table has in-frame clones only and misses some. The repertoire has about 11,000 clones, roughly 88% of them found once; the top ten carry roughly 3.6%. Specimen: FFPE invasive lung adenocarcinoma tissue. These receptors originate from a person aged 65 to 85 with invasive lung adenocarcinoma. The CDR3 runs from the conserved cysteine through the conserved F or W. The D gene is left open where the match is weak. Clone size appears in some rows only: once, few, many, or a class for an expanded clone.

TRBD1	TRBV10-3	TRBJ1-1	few	TGTGCCATCAGTGAGAACAGGGGAGGGGGCACTGAAGCTTTCTTT	CAISENRGGGTEAFF
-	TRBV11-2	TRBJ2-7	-	TGTGCCAGCAGCTTAGTTGTCTCCTACGAGCAGTACTTC	CASSLVVSYEQYF
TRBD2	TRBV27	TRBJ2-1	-	TGTGCCAGCACTTTATCCGGCCCTAGCGGGAGGGCCAACGGTGAGCAGTTCTTC	CASTLSGPSGRANGEQFF
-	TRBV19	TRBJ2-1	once	TGTGCCAGTAGTATTAGGGCTGACGCGGGTGAGCAGTTCTTC	CASSIRADAGEQFF
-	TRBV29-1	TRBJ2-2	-	TGCAGCGTTGCCGCGCGAGTTGGAACCGGGGAGCTGTTTTTT	CSVAARVGTGELFF
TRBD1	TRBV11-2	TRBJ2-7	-	TGTGCCAGCAGCCGGGGACAGGGAACTCTCTACGAGCAGTACTTC	CASSRGQGTLYEQYF
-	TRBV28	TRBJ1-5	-	TGTGCCAGCACCTTAGGGCGAGTTTATCAGCCCCAGCATTTT	CASTLGRVYQPQHF
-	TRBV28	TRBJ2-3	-	TGTGCCAGCAGTGACCCCCGTGGGGTGGGTTCGACAGATACGCAGTATTTT	CASSDPRGVGSTDTQYF
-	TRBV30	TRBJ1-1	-	TGTGCCTGGAGTACAGGACAGCTCTTCGGTGGAGCTTTCTTT	CAWSTGQLFGGAFF
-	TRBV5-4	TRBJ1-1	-	TGTGCCAGCAGCTTGGAACTGATAAACACTGAAGCTTTCTTT	CASSLELINTEAFF
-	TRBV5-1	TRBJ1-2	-	TGCGCCAGCAGCTTGATATCTGCGGGGGGCGCTTCTGGCTACACCTTC	CASSLISAGGASGYTF
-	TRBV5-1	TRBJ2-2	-	TGCGCCAGCAGAAGAGGGCTCGACACCGGGGAGCTGTTTTTT	CASRRGLDTGELFF
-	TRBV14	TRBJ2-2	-	TGTGCCAGCAGCCAACAGGGTCACGGGGAGCTGTTTTTT	CASSQQGHGELFF
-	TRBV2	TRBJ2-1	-	TGTGCCAGCAATCCGGACGCAGGTTACAATGAGCAGTTCTTC	CASNPDAGYNEQFF
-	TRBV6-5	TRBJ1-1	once	TGTGCCAGCAGCCCTCGGTTGGACACTGAAGCTTTCTTT	CASSPRLDTEAFF
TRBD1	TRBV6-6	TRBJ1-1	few	TGTGCCAGCAGTAGACAGGGGCCGAACACTGAAGCTTTCTTT	CASSRQGPNTEAFF
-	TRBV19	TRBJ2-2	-	TGTGCCAGTAGTATCCCCCGCCTTAGGCGGACCGGGGAGCTGTTTTTT	CASSIPRLRRTGELFF
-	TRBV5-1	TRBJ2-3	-	TGCGCCAGCAGCTTGAACGGCAGGAGTAGCACAGATACGCAGTATTTT	CASSLNGRSSTDTQYF
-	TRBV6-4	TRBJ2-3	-	TGTGCCAGCAGTGAGATGGCGGGAAGCACAGATACGCAGTATTTT	CASSEMAGSTDTQYF
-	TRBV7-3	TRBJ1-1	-	TGTGCCAGCAGCAAAGGCGGTAACACTGAAGCTTTCTTT	CASSKGGNTEAFF
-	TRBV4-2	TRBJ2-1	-	TGTGCCAGCAGCCAAGAAGGCGGCCCGGCCAATGAGCAGTTCTTC	CASSQEGGPANEQFF
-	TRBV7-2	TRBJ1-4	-	TGTGCCAGCAGCCCTGCCGGGTCAACTAATGAAAAACTGTTTTTT	CASSPAGSTNEKLFF
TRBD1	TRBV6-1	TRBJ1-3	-	TGTGCCAGCAGTGAAGAGACAGGGACTGGAAACACCATATATTTT	CASSEETGTGNTIYF
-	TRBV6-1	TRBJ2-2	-	TGTGCCAGCAGGGTCATGGGGTCACACACCGGGGAGCTGTTTTTT	CASRVMGSHTGELFF
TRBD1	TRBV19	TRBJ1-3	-	TGTGCCAGTAGTACCTCTCCGACAGGGCTCTTCTCTGGAAACACCATATATTTT	CASSTSPTGLFSGNTIYF